The 25 T cell receptor beta chains listed next were all sequenced from one sample in a study of blood T cell repertoires in COVID-19. Sequenced by immunoSEQ multiplex PCR; TCRdb stores in-frame clones only, minus some. The profile shows 120,000 to 150,000 clones, around 87% of them singletons. Sequences were obtained from peripheral blood. These receptors were collected from a man aged 18 to 29 with COVID-19, enrolled during active disease.

V and J are TRBV4-3 and TRBJ2-7, with D possibly being TRBD1 (6 bases). Germline lookup yields CDR1 LGHNA and CDR2 YSLEER. The CDR3 spans 15 residues. Between the trimmed V and J ends, which lost 1 base and 0 bases, there was a span of 10 bases. CDR3 sequence reads: CASSQAPGVSYEQYF. CDR3 coding DNA: TGCGCCAGCAGCCAAGCTCCAGGGGTCTCCTACGAGCAGTACTTC.

The chain joins TRBV9 to TRBJ1-5; no definite D call. The ends were cut back, 0 bases at V and 4 bases at J, with 8 bases in the middle. The CDR3 is 14 amino acids. In germline, CDR1 is SGDLS, CDR2 YYNGEE. The CDR3 sequence: CASSVEAGNQPQHF. The CDR3 DNA is TGTGCCAGCAGCGTAGAGGCGGGAAATCAGCCCCAGCATTTT.

This sequence joins TRBV11-2 and TRBJ2-7; 11 bases align to TRBD2. In germline, CDR1 is SGHAT, CDR2 FQNNGV. J lost 7 bases, V lost 3 bases, and 8 bases had no gene match. The length of the CDR3 is 15 residues. CDR3 in DNA: TGTGCCAGCAGCTTTACCGGGACTAGCGGTTCTGAGCAGTACTTC. It yields the protein CASSFTGTSGSEQYF. The full variable domain, in which reference TRBV11-2 and TRBJ2-7 provide the parts outside the CDR3, is EAGVAQSPRYKIIEKRQSVAFWCNPISGHATLYWYQQILGQGPKLLIQFQNNGVVDDSQLPKDRFSAERLKGVDSTLKIQPAKLEDSAVYLCASSFTGTSGSEQYFGPGTRLTVT.

The chain joins TRBV11-2 to TRBJ2-7; 7 nucleotides line up with TRBD2. This CDR3 contains 15 residues. Germline lookup yields CDR1 SGHAT and CDR2 FQNNGV. V shed 4 bases, J shed 3 bases, and the junction held 9 bases outside the gene matches. The CDR3 nucleotides are TGTGCCAGCAGCTCCGTGACGGGAGGCCTCTACGAGCAGTACTTC. Translated: CASSSVTGGLYEQYF.

V usage is TRBV6-2 or TRBV6-3 and J usage is TRBJ1-5; the match to TRBD1 covers 11 bases. The V gene end was trimmed by 5 bases and the J gene end by 6 bases; junction bases not matched to a gene: 3. This CDR3 spans 14 amino acids. CDR1 and CDR2 (germline): MNHEY, SVGEGT. The CDR3 bases are TGTGCCAGCAGTCGGGACAGGGGGGTTCAGCCCCAGCATTTT. Translating it yields CASSRDRGVQPQHF.

The rearrangement joins TRBV7-2 to TRBJ2-3; weak D call: TRBD1 (6 bases). Trimming pared 5 bases from V and 6 bases from J, leaving 18 bases between. This CDR3 is 15 amino acids long. Germline CDR1 is SGHTA and CDR2 is FQGNSA. CDR3 sequence (DNA): TGTGCCAGCAGCCGTTTCGGGACAAGAGGGGATACGCAGTATTTT. Amino acids: CASSRFGTRGDTQYF. The whole variable domain, remainder taken from reference TRBV7-2 and TRBJ2-3, is GAGVSQSPSNKVTEKGKDVELRCDPISGHTALYWYRQSLGQGLEFLIYFQGNSAPDKSGLPSDRFSAERTGGSVSTLTIQRTQQEDSAVYLCASSRFGTRGDTQYFGPGTRLTVL.

In its sample, this clone was seen once. The V call is TRBV19, the J call TRBJ1-5, with 8 bases identical to TRBD1. The germline CDR1 and CDR2 sequences are LNHDA and SQIVND (reference sequence). Trimming took 2 bases from V and 6 from J; bases not matched to a gene: 6. This CDR3 spans 15 amino acids. CDR3 nucleotide sequence: TGTGCCAGTAGTATACTGGACAGGGCCAGTCAGCCCCAGCATTTT. Encoded protein: CASSILDRASQPQHF.

This clone has more than one count but fewer than ten. The chain has TRBV7-3 and TRBJ2-1, with TRBD2 matching over 10 bases. CDR3 length equals 15 residues. The ends lost 5 bases at V and 3 bases at J; junction bases unmatched: 4. The V gene's germline CDR1 is SGHTA and CDR2 FQGTGA. The DNA of the CDR3 is TGTGCCAGCAGCATAGCGGGAGGCCGCTACAATGAGCAGTTCTTC. Translation gives CASSIAGGRYNEQFF.

The rearrangement uses TRBV11-2 and TRBJ2-2; TRBD1 might be the D (6 bases). The CDR3 runs 15 residues. CDR1 is SGHAT, CDR2 FQNNGV, per germline. Trimming removed 2 bases at V and 5 bases at J, with 12 bases between. The CDR3 DNA follows: TGTGCCAGCAGCTTAAGGGCAGGGGTGACCGGGGAGCTGTTTTTT. It translates to CASSLRAGVTGELFF.

The chain is built from TRBV7-9 and TRBJ2-7; possible D gene TRBD2, 7 bases. Trimming shortened V by 1 base and J by 7 bases, and 14 bases separated the two germline ends. The CDR3 runs 14 residues. Germline loops: CDR1 SEHNR, CDR2 FQNEAQ (reference sequence). The CDR3 DNA reads TGTGCCAGCAGCTTAGGGGCAGGGGAGGGGGAGCAGTACTTC. Translated, it gives CASSLGAGEGEQYF.

The chain combines TRBV6-6 with TRBJ2-3, with 7 nucleotides matching TRBD1. The germline CDR1 and CDR2 sequences are MNHNY and SVGAGI (reference sequence). V dropped 5 bases and J dropped 4; count of bases not matched to a gene: 3. The CDR3 is 13 residues long. CDR3 amino acids: CASSGQGADTQYF. The CDR3 DNA is TGTGCCAGCAGTGGCCAGGGGGCAGATACGCAGTATTTT.

V gene TRBV27 combines with J gene TRBJ1-1; no reliable D call. Germline V gives CDR1 MNHEY, CDR2 SMNVEV (reference sequence). The V end lost 6 bases, the J end lost 5 bases, and 13 bases lay between the germline ends. There are 13 residues in the CDR3. This CDR3 reads CASSVGEWTEAFF. The CDR3 DNA is TGTGCCAGCAGCGTCGGGGAGTGGACTGAAGCTTTCTTT.

The CDR3, as DNA: TGTGCCAGAAGCTTGGTCCATTATCAGCCCCAGCATTTT. This sequence encodes CARSLVHYQPQHF. This chain uses TRBV5-3 with TRBJ1-5, with D hard to call. TRBV5-3 is an ORF, with its function uncertain. Trimming left V 0 bases short and J 5 bases short, with 6 bases between. This CDR3 contains 13 residues.

A few counts support this clone. V is TRBV5-4 and J is TRBJ1-6; D unresolved. Germline V gene sequence: CDR1 SGHNT, CDR2 YYREEE (reference sequence). This CDR3 is built from 12 residues. V was shortened by 0 bases and J by 9 bases, with 4 bases between the two germline ends. CDR3 sequence: CASSLGASPLHF. As DNA, the CDR3 is TGTGCCAGCAGCTTGGGGGCTTCACCCCTCCACTTT.

On this clone itself: The same CDR3 arises from other DNA sequences in this sample as well. The V call is TRBV7-9, the J call TRBJ1-3; D unclear. From germline, CDR1 is SEHNR and CDR2 FQNEAQ (reference sequence). The CDR3 covers 16 residues. The V end was cut by 0 bases, the J end by 0 bases, with 9 bases between. CDR3 residues: CASSLARGLSGNTIYF. The CDR3 DNA reads TGTGCCAGCAGCTTAGCGAGAGGCCTCTCTGGAAACACCATATATTTT.

The rearrangement joins TRBV27 to TRBJ2-1, with TRBD2 as a possible D gene (6 bases). CDR3 length equals 17 residues. The germline V gene has CDR1 MNHEY and CDR2 SMNVEV (reference sequence). Trimming shortened V by 5 bases and J by 3 bases, and 20 bases separated the two germline ends. The CDR3 nucleotides read TGTGCCAGCAGTCAACTCTTTGAGCGCGGGGTCTACAATGAGCAGTTCTTC. Its protein is CASSQLFERGVYNEQFF.

The chain has TRBV27 and TRBJ2-7; 11 nucleotides agree with TRBD2. V was clipped by 2 bases and J by 4 bases; unmatched bases: 4. This CDR3 is 15 amino acids long. Germline V gene lookup returns CDR1 MNHEY and CDR2 SMNVEV (reference sequence). CDR3 in DNA: TGTGCCAGCAGTTTAAAGGGACTAGCGGATTACGAGCAGTACTTC. Translated, it gives CASSLKGLADYEQYF.

The chain employs TRBV3-1 (or the pseudogene TRBV3-2) and TRBJ1-6, with D perhaps matching TRBD1 (5 bases). V was cut by 5 bases and J by 7 bases, with 15 bases left in between. Looked up from germline, CDR1 is LGHDT and CDR2 is YNNKEL (reference sequence). This CDR3 comprises 15 residues. CDR3 DNA: TGTGCCAGCAGCGAAGGAGCAGGGCGGAATTCACCCCTCCACTTT. Its translation is CASSEGAGRNSPLHF.

The rearrangement links TRBV9 to TRBJ1-2; D is unresolved. Germline lookup yields CDR1 SGDLS and CDR2 YYNGEE. V shed 0 bases and J shed 3 bases, with 12 bases lying between them. The CDR3 contains 15 residues. Here the CDR3 reads CASSVGGSEHYGYTF. CDR3 bases: TGTGCCAGCAGCGTAGGAGGGAGTGAGCACTATGGCTACACCTTC. The entire variable domain, with the rest obtained from reference TRBV9 and TRBJ1-2, is as follows: DSGVTQTPKHLITATGQRVTLRCSPRSGDLSVYWYQQSLDQGLQFLIQYYNGEERAKGNILERFSAQQFPDLHSELNLSSLELGDSALYFCASSVGGSEHYGYTFGSGTRLTVV.

The V call is TRBV3-1 (or the pseudogene TRBV3-2), the J call TRBJ2-5; 9 bases are shared with TRBD2. The CDR3 extends over 15 amino acids. The V gene's germline CDR1 is LGHDT and CDR2 YNNKEL (reference sequence). Unmatched junction bases numbered 8, after V lost 4 bases and J lost 5 bases. For the CDR3, the DNA is TGTGCCAGCAGCCCCAACCTTAGCGGGAGTGAGACCCAGTACTTC. It yields the protein CASSPNLSGSETQYF.

The chain joins TRBV19 to TRBJ2-1; 10 positions match TRBD1. Germline V gene sequence: CDR1 LNHDA, CDR2 SQIVND (reference sequence). The CDR3 loop spans 15 amino acids. Losses at the gene ends were 6 bases for V and 7 bases for J; bases not matched to a gene: 9. CDR3 sequence: CASSHVGQGRNEQFF. The CDR3 DNA is TGTGCCAGTAGCCATGTGGGACAGGGGAGGAATGAGCAGTTCTTC.

The rearrangement joins TRBV27 to TRBJ2-1; weak D call: TRBD1 (5 bases). Germline V gene lookup returns CDR1 MNHEY and CDR2 SMNVEV (reference sequence). Trimming pared 0 bases from V and 6 bases from J, leaving 12 bases between. The length of the CDR3 is 15 residues. Written as DNA, the CDR3 is TGTGCCAGCAGTTTATCAGCAGGGTCCGCCAATGAGCAGTTCTTC. Its translation: CASSLSAGSANEQFF.

This sequence joins TRBV19 and TRBJ1-1, with 7 bases fitting TRBD1. CDR1 and CDR2 (germline): LNHDA, SQIVND (reference sequence). The CDR3 covers 14 residues. The V and J ends lost 5 bases and 2 bases, in that order; junction bases with no gene match: 5. CDR3: CASSVTGVNTEAFF. CDR3 DNA sequence: TGTGCCAGTAGTGTTACAGGGGTTAACACTGAAGCTTTCTTT.

This CDR3 reads CASSLRLAGGPYEQYF. Written as DNA, the CDR3 is TGTGCCAGCAGTTTAAGACTAGCGGGAGGGCCCTACGAGCAGTACTTC. This chain connects TRBV28 to TRBJ2-7, with TRBD2 matching over 14 bases. Germline CDR1 MDHEN, CDR2 SYDVKM. J lost 2 bases, V lost 2 bases, and 2 bases had no gene match. The CDR3 runs to 16 residues.

The CDR3 sequence: CASSSPLAGGSTDTQYF. Here the CDR3 DNA reads TGTGCCAGCAGTTCACCCTTAGCGGGAGGGAGCACAGATACGCAGTATTTT. The chain employs TRBV6-2 or TRBV6-3 and TRBJ2-3, with TRBD2 matching 11 bases. Germline V gives CDR1 MNHEY, CDR2 SVGEGT. J gave up 0 bases and V 4 bases, and 6 bases lay outside the gene matches. The CDR3 totals 17 residues.